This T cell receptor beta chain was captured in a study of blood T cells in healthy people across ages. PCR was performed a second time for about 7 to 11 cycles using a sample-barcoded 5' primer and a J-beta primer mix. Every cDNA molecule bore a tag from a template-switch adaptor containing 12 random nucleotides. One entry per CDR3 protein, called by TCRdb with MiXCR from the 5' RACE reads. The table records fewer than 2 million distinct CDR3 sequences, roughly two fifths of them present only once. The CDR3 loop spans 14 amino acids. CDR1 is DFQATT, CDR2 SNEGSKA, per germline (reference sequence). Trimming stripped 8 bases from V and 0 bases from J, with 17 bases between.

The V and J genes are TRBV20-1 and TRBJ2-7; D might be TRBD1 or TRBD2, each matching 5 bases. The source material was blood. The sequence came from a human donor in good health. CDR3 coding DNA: TGCAGTCTCATGAGGGACCCGAGCTCCTACGAGCAGTACTTC. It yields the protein CSLMRDPSSYEQYF.